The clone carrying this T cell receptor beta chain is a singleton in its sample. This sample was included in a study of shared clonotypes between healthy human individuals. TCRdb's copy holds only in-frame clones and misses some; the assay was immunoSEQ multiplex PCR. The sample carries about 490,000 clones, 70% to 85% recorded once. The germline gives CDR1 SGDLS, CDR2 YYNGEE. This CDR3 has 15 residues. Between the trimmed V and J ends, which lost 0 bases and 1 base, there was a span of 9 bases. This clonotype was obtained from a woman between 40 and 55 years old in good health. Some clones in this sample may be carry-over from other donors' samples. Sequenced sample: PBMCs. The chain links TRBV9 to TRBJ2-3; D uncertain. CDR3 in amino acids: CASSVAMRGTDTQYF. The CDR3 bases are TGTGCCAGCAGCGTAGCCATGAGAGGCACAGATACGCAGTATTTT.